These 23 T cell receptor beta chains came from one sample sequenced in a study of T cell clonotyping in hematopoietic cell transplantation. Clones were read by immunoSEQ multiplex PCR, and TCRdb kept only the in-frame ones, dropping some. The sample consists of tens of thousands of clones, roughly 94% of them appearing once. Sequencing used peripheral blood mononuclear cells. The receptors here all came from a woman aged 45-65 years in good health. Some clones in this sample may be carry-over from other donors' samples.

The J gene is TRBJ2-7, the V gene TRBV10-1; weak D call: TRBD1 (6 bases). Trimming shortened V by 4 bases and J by 1 base, and 14 bases separated the two germline ends. CDR3 length: 15 residues. The germline CDR1 and CDR2 sequences are WNHNN and SYGVQD (reference sequence). As DNA, the CDR3 is TGCGCCAGCAGTGCACCGGGACATACATCCTACGAGCAGTACTTC. Translating gives CASSAPGHTSYEQYF.

The chain links TRBV6-5 to TRBJ1-4; 8 positions match TRBD1. Germline CDR1 is MNHEY and CDR2 is SVGAGI. CDR3 size: 16 residues. The ends lost 2 bases at V and 5 bases at J; junction bases unmatched: 7. CDR3 region: CASSYNPDRGNEKLFF. DNA for the CDR3: TGTGCCAGCAGTTACAACCCCGACAGGGGCAATGAAAAACTGTTTTTT.

The chain is built from TRBV30 and TRBJ1-1; D call uncertain. V was clipped by 4 bases and J by 8 bases, with 17 bases between them. The germline V gene has CDR1 GTSNPN and CDR2 SVGIG (reference sequence). CDR3 length equals 13 residues. The CDR3 protein is CAWISTGVGEAFF. DNA of the CDR3: TGTGCCTGGATATCGACCGGGGTCGGCGAAGCTTTCTTT.

The chain has TRBV6-5 and TRBJ1-1; D possibly corresponds to TRBD1 (5 bases). The CDR3 loop spans 14 amino acids. CDR1 and CDR2 from the germline V gene are MNHEY and SVGAGI. Between the trimmed V and J ends, which lost 0 bases and 8 bases, there was a span of 13 bases. DNA of the CDR3: TGTGCCAGCAGTTACTCGGGGGAAACCTGGGAAGCTTTCTTT. Translation: CASSYSGETWEAFF.

On this clone itself: This CDR3 is also generated by other DNA sequences in the sample. The chain joins TRBV7-3 to TRBJ2-5; 7 positions agree with TRBD1. V trimming: 5 bases; J trimming: 2 bases; junction bases outside the gene matches: 2. Germline values: CDR1 SGHTA, CDR2 FQGTGA. The CDR3 has 13 amino acids. The CDR3 DNA reads TGTGCCAGCAGCCCGACAGGGCAAGAGACCCAGTACTTC. Translation gives CASSPTGQETQYF.

V and J are TRBV7-2 and TRBJ2-5, with 9 bases fitting TRBD2. The CDR3 loop spans 15 amino acids. Germline CDR1 SGHTA, CDR2 FQGNSA. Germline trimming cut 7 bases from V and 5 bases from J; bases unmatched to any gene: 11. The chain's CDR3 is CASTRGGGALETQYF. CDR3 bases: TGTGCCAGCACCCGTGGCGGGGGGGCCCTGGAGACCCAGTACTTC. Variable domain in full (rest from reference TRBV7-2 and TRBJ2-5): GAGVSQSPSNKVTEKGKDVELRCDPISGHTALYWYRQSLGQGLEFLIYFQGNSAPDKSGLPSDRFSAERTGGSVSTLTIQRTQQEDSAVYLCASTRGGGALETQYFGPGTRLLVL.

J is TRBJ1-6 and V is TRBV5-4; 10 nucleotides align to TRBD1. Unmatched junction bases numbered 10, after V lost 2 bases and J lost 11 bases. Germline CDR1 reads SGHNT; CDR2 reads YYREEE (reference sequence). The CDR3 has 16 amino acids. The CDR3 DNA sequence: TGTGCCAGCAGCTTAGGACAGGGGGAAGTGGGCGCACCCCTCCACTTT. Translated, it gives CASSLGQGEVGAPLHF. Filled out from reference TRBV5-4 and TRBJ1-6, the complete variable domain reads ETGVTQSPTHLIKTRGQQVTLRCSSQSGHNTVSWYQQALGQGPQFIFQYYREEENGRGNFPPRFSGLQFPNYSSELNVNALELDDSALYLCASSLGQGEVGAPLHFGNGTRLTVT.

V is TRBV28 and J is TRBJ1-5; no clear D. Trimming cost V 4 bases and J 9 bases, with 13 bases left between them. Germline V gene sequence: CDR1 MDHEN, CDR2 SYDVKM. The CDR3 sequence is 13 residues long. CDR3 DNA sequence: TGTGCCAGCAGTTACCCTGAGGCATGGCCCCAGCATTTT. Protein product: CASSYPEAWPQHF. Full variable domain (missing parts from reference TRBV28 and TRBJ1-5): DVKVTQSSRYLVKRTGEKVFLECVQDMDHENMFWYRQDPGLGLRLIYFSYDVKMKEKGDIPEGYSVSREKKERFSLILESASTNQTSMYLCASSYPEAWPQHFGDGTRLSIL.

V and J are TRBV9 and TRBJ2-3; TRBD2 aligns across 12 bases. The CDR3 covers 14 residues. V lost 7 bases, J lost 5 bases, and 5 bases stayed unmatched. Germline V gene sequence: CDR1 SGDLS, CDR2 YYNGEE. The CDR3 loop is CASASGGVRDTQYF. CDR3 sequence (DNA): TGTGCCAGCGCTAGCGGGGGGGTTCGAGATACGCAGTATTTT. Variable domain in full (rest from reference TRBV9 and TRBJ2-3): DSGVTQTPKHLITATGQRVTLRCSPRSGDLSVYWYQQSLDQGLQFLIQYYNGEERAKGNILERFSAQQFPDLHSELNLSSLELGDSALYFCASASGGVRDTQYFGPGTRLTVL.

CDR3 sequence (DNA): TGCGCCAGCAGCTTGGTTATCACCGGGGAGCTGTTTTTT. It encodes CASSLVITGELFF. This sequence joins TRBV5-1 and TRBJ2-2; no reliable D call. The CDR3 has 13 residues. The V and J ends lost 0 bases and 4 bases respectively, with 4 bases between them. Per germline, CDR1 SGHRS and CDR2 YFSETQ. The whole variable domain, filled in from reference TRBV5-1 and TRBJ2-2, reads KAGVTQTPRYLIKTRGQQVTLSCSPISGHRSVSWYQQTPGQGLQFLFEYFSETQRNKGNFPGRFSGRQFSNSRSEMNVSTLELGDSALYLCASSLVITGELFFGEGSRLTVL.

The gene calls are TRBV9 and TRBJ2-1, with 7 bases lining up with TRBD1. Germline V gene sequence: CDR1 SGDLS, CDR2 YYNGEE. This CDR3 region has 15 residues. V was pared by 3 bases and J by 2 bases, with 5 bases of the junction left unmatched. The CDR3 region has the DNA TGTGCCAGCAGCGCTCAGGGGGTTCCCTACAATGAGCAGTTCTTC. Protein: CASSAQGVPYNEQFF.

The chain employs TRBV19 and TRBJ1-1; D is ambiguous. The CDR3 is 12 amino acids. Trimming removed 6 bases from V and 8 bases from J, with 13 bases in between. The germline V gene has CDR1 LNHDA and CDR2 SQIVND (reference sequence). The CDR3 region is CASRKNLIEAFF. The CDR3 coding sequence is TGTGCCAGTAGGAAAAACCTGATAGAAGCTTTCTTT.

This clone occurred a few times. J is TRBJ1-2 and V is TRBV19, with D possibly being TRBD1 (5 bases). Per the germline V gene, CDR1 is LNHDA and CDR2 is SQIVND (reference sequence). Trimming pared 3 bases from V and 1 base from J, leaving 9 bases between. CDR3 length: 14 amino acids. CDR3 coding DNA: TGTGCCAGTAGTATCCAGGGACTTAACTATGGCTACACCTTC. Its translation is CASSIQGLNYGYTF. The full variable domain, completed using reference TRBV19 and TRBJ1-2, is DGGITQSPKYLFRKEGQNVTLSCEQNLNHDAMYWYRQDPGQGLRLIYYSQIVNDFQKGDIAEGYSVSREKKESFPLTVTSAQKNPTAFYLCASSIQGLNYGYTFGSGTRLTVV.

The rearrangement uses TRBV10-3 and TRBJ1-1, with 8 positions matching TRBD1. This CDR3 has 18 amino acids. V shed 4 bases, J shed 0 bases, and the junction held 13 bases outside the gene matches. Germline V gene data show CDR1 as ENHRY and CDR2 as SYGVKD. CDR3 nucleotide sequence: TGTGCCATCAGTGGGGGGAATGGACAGGGCTTCATGAACACTGAAGCTTTCTTT. It is translated as CAISGGNGQGFMNTEAFF.

The rearrangement links TRBV7-9 to TRBJ2-1; 10 bases line up with TRBD2. Germline V gene data show CDR1 as SEHNR and CDR2 as FQNEAQ (reference sequence). The CDR3 is 16 amino acids. V shed 6 bases, J shed 7 bases, and the junction held 12 bases outside the gene matches. The CDR3 protein is CASRTSRASGGNEQFF. CDR3 sequence (DNA): TGTGCCAGCAGGACTTCAAGGGCTAGCGGGGGTAATGAGCAGTTCTTC.

The CDR3 loop reads CASSLQGSGNQPQHF. CDR3 in DNA: TGTGCCAGCAGCTTACAGGGTAGTGGCAATCAGCCCCAGCATTTT. J is TRBJ1-5 and V is TRBV7-2; TRBD1 might be the D (5 bases). The ends were cut back, 2 bases at V and 2 bases at J, with 10 bases in the middle. Germline V gene lookup returns CDR1 SGHTA and CDR2 FQGNSA. The CDR3 contains 15 residues.

The rearrangement joins TRBV4-3 to TRBJ1-2, with D tentatively TRBD1 (6 bases). V lost 4 bases and J 4 bases, leaving 22 bases between the germline ends. The CDR3 length is 17 residues. CDR1 LGHNA and CDR2 YSLEER come from the germline V gene. CDR3 in amino acids: CASSPTKARGSVYGYTF. CDR3 DNA sequence: TGCGCCAGCAGCCCAACTAAAGCGAGGGGGAGTGTCTATGGCTACACCTTC.

CDR3 region: CASSEGANTEAFF. CDR3 DNA sequence: TGTGCCAGCAGTGAGGGGGCGAACACTGAAGCTTTCTTT. The genes are TRBV6-4 and TRBJ1-1; D might be TRBD1 (6 bases). CDR3 length equals 13 residues. V was pared by 3 bases and J by 1 base, with 6 bases between. Germline-derived CDR1 and CDR2 are MRHNA and SNTAGT.

The chain carries TRBV7-2 and TRBJ1-1, with TRBD1 matching over 9 bases. J lost 2 bases, V lost 4 bases, and 2 bases had no gene match. The CDR3 covers 14 residues. Germline CDR1 SGHTA, CDR2 FQGNSA. CDR3 sequence: CASSWGQGNTEAFF. CDR3 bases: TGTGCCAGCAGCTGGGGACAGGGAAACACTGAAGCTTTCTTT.

In this sample, this clone turned up once. The V call is TRBV9, the J call TRBJ1-6; D possibly corresponds to TRBD1 (5 bases). The CDR3 contains 14 residues. Germline assignment: CDR1 SGDLS and CDR2 YYNGEE. V lost 1 base to trimming and J lost 8 bases, with 10 bases between them. CDR3 amino acids: CASSVSRDDSPLHF. The CDR3 DNA reads TGTGCCAGCAGCGTATCCAGGGACGATTCACCCCTCCACTTT.

The genes are TRBV5-1 and TRBJ2-3; D might be TRBD2 (7 bases). Germline values: CDR1 SGHRS, CDR2 YFSETQ. The CDR3 has 13 amino acids. V lost 4 bases to trimming and J lost 5 bases, with 11 bases between them. This chain's CDR3 is CASSPGGLDTQYF. The CDR3 DNA reads TGCGCCAGCAGCCCGGGGGGCCTAGATACGCAGTATTTT.

V is TRBV9 and J is TRBJ1-2, with a tentative D call TRBD1 (5 bases). Trimming left V 0 bases short and J 2 bases short, with 11 bases between. The CDR3 extends over 15 amino acids. Germline-derived CDR1 and CDR2 are SGDLS and YYNGEE. As DNA, the CDR3 is TGTGCCAGCAGCGTAGTGGGGGTGGTAAACTATGGCTACACCTTC. It codes for CASSVVGVVNYGYTF.

The CDR3 DNA is TGTGCCAGCAGCTTTAACACGAACACTGAAGCTTTCTTT. This codes for CASSFNTNTEAFF. The chain employs TRBV7-2 and TRBJ1-1; D call uncertain. From germline, CDR1 is SGHTA and CDR2 FQGNSA. Trimming took 3 bases from V and 1 from J, leaving 6 bases between them. There are 13 residues in the CDR3.